One sample yielded the 29 T cell receptor beta chains listed below, sequenced in a study of cytomegalovirus exposure and HLA in healthy donors. It was with 60 Vbeta and 13 Jbeta primers that the PCR ran. Data came from immunoSEQ multiplex PCR; TCRdb stores just in-frame clones and leaves some out. Of over 150,000 clones in the sample, roughly nine tenths were seen once. The sequenced material came from PBMCs. The receptors were gathered from a girl under two years old in good health and CMV-seronegative.

The rearrangement links TRBV2 to TRBJ2-5; 9 bases are a match to TRBD1. The junction had 13 bases not matched to a gene; V was cut back by 9 bases and J by 5 bases. Germline loops: CDR1 SNHLY, CDR2 FYNNEI. This CDR3 contains 15 residues. CDR3 loop: CASARLQGAGETQYF. The DNA of the CDR3 is TGTGCCAGTGCACGCCTACAGGGGGCGGGGGAGACCCAGTACTTC.

This sequence joins TRBV5-1 and TRBJ2-7; TRBD2 aligns across 14 bases. The V and J ends lost 4 bases and 4 bases, in that order; junction bases with no gene match: 13. Germline-derived CDR1 and CDR2 are SGHRS and YFSETQ. The CDR3 has 18 residues. The CDR3 region has the DNA TGCGCCAGCAGCCTCCTTCCGGGACTAGCGGGGGAAGGGTACGAGCAGTACTTC. Translating gives CASSLLPGLAGEGYEQYF.

The V and J genes are TRBV29-1 and TRBJ2-5, with D unclear. This CDR3 has 11 residues. V lost 4 bases to trimming and J lost 1 base, with 4 bases between them. CDR1 is SQVTM, CDR2 ANQGSEA, per germline. The DNA for the CDR3 is TGCAGCGTTGGAGGCCAAGAGACCCAGTACTTC. It specifies CSVGGQETQYF.

The chain combines TRBV20-1 with TRBJ2-5; 7 nucleotides match TRBD2. Germline trimming cut 5 bases from V and 7 bases from J; bases unmatched to any gene: 4. The CDR3 loop spans 11 amino acids. Germline values: CDR1 DFQATT, CDR2 SNEGSKA (reference sequence). The CDR3: CSAPGGGTQYF. The DNA of the CDR3 is TGCAGTGCTCCGGGGGGAGGGACCCAGTACTTC.

The chain has TRBV10-3 and TRBJ2-7; TRBD2 aligns across 9 bases. The CDR3 has 13 amino acids. V lost 3 bases and J lost 10; bases outside the gene matches: 7. CDR1 is ENHRY and CDR2 is SYGVKD in the germline V gene. CDR3 nucleotides: TGTGCCATCAGTGACCAGACTAGCGGTGATCAGTACTTC. Translated: CAISDQTSGDQYF.

The rearrangement uses TRBV7-3 and TRBJ2-5; TRBD2 might be the D (6 bases). This CDR3 has 17 amino acids. The germline CDR1 and CDR2 sequences are SGHTA and FQGTGA. Trimming shortened V by 6 bases and J by 0 bases, and 20 bases separated the two germline ends. The CDR3 DNA is TGTGCCAGCAGTGTGGCAGTGGGGAGCGGGTACCAAGAGACCCAGTACTTC. Translation: CASSVAVGSGYQETQYF. Full variable domain (remainder filled in from reference TRBV7-3 and TRBJ2-5): GAGVSQTPSNKVTEKGKYVELRCDPISGHTALYWYRQSLGQGPEFLIYFQGTGAADDSGLPNDRFFAVRPEGSVSTLKIQRTERGDSAVYLCASSVAVGSGYQETQYFGPGTRLLVL.

This clone was observed a single time. The chain has TRBV2 and TRBJ2-5; a weak D match, TRBD2 (7 bases). The CDR3 is made up of 14 amino acids. V gave up 8 bases and J gave up 5 bases, with 18 bases separating them. In germline, CDR1 is SNHLY, CDR2 FYNNEI. DNA for the CDR3: TGTGCCAGCGAGGGAGGGAACAGGGTCGAGACCCAGTACTTC. This codes for CASEGGNRVETQYF.

The rearrangement joins TRBV29-1 to TRBJ1-1; D gene ambiguous. There are 13 residues in the CDR3. Trimming shortened V by 6 bases and J by 0 bases, and 11 bases separated the two germline ends. Germline CDR1 is SQVTM and CDR2 is ANQGSEA. In DNA, the CDR3 is TGCAGCGTAGCGGGGATGATGAACACTGAAGCTTTCTTT. Translation gives CSVAGMMNTEAFF.

The genes are TRBV5-1 and TRBJ2-2; 11 nucleotides line up with TRBD2. CDR1 and CDR2 from the germline V gene are SGHRS and YFSETQ. V was pared by 4 bases and J by 8 bases, with 7 bases of the junction left unmatched. CDR3 size: 15 residues. CDR3 protein: CASSGTSGSSGELFF. In nucleotides, the CDR3 is TGCGCCAGCAGCGGAACTAGCGGGAGTTCGGGGGAGCTGTTTTTT.

For the CDR3, the DNA is TGTGCCAGCAGTAGGACAGGGAATGAGCAGTTCTTC. As protein: CASSRTGNEQFF. The chain combines TRBV27 with TRBJ2-1, with TRBD1 matching 8 bases. V dropped 5 bases and J dropped 7; count of bases not matched to a gene: 1. This CDR3 has 12 amino acids. The germline V gene has CDR1 MNHEY and CDR2 SMNVEV (reference sequence).

The CDR3 protein is CASSLERVSSYNEQFF. In DNA form, the CDR3 reads TGCGCCAGCAGCTTGGAGAGGGTTAGCTCCTACAATGAGCAGTTCTTC. The chain recombines TRBV5-1 with TRBJ2-1; D possibly corresponds to TRBD2 (5 bases). Looked up from germline, CDR1 is SGHRS and CDR2 is YFSETQ. The ends were cut back, 0 bases at V and 0 bases at J, with 10 bases in the middle. This CDR3 has 16 residues.

There are a few counts of this clone. This rearrangement joins TRBV27 to TRBJ2-3; D possibly corresponds to TRBD2 (6 bases). Germline V lookup: CDR1 MNHEY, CDR2 SMNVEV (reference sequence). The CDR3 sequence is 16 residues long. V lost 2 bases, J lost 7 bases, and 19 bases lay in between. The CDR3 reads CASSLNWGLGAYTQYF. In nucleotides, the CDR3 is TGTGCCAGCAGTTTAAATTGGGGACTCGGGGCTTATACGCAGTATTTT.

V and J are TRBV5-4 and TRBJ2-2; TRBD1 matches 7 bases. Germline assignment: CDR1 SGHNT and CDR2 YYREEE (reference sequence). The CDR3 has 16 amino acids. Losses at the gene ends were 2 bases for V and 1 base for J; bases not matched to a gene: 5. CDR3 sequence: CASSFVQGLNTGELFF. As DNA, the CDR3 is TGTGCCAGCAGCTTCGTACAGGGGTTGAACACCGGGGAGCTGTTTTTT.

This sequence joins TRBV7-6 and TRBJ1-2; TRBD1 might be the D (5 bases). CDR1 is SGHVS and CDR2 is FNYEAQ in the germline V gene. This CDR3 spans 15 amino acids. V was pared by 5 bases and J by 0 bases, with 13 bases between. The CDR3 coding sequence is TGTGCCAGCAGCGTGACAGATAACGCTAACTATGGCTACACCTTC. Translating it yields CASSVTDNANYGYTF.

The rearrangement links TRBV5-4 to TRBJ2-2; 8 bases agree with TRBD1. This CDR3 has 16 residues. With 2 bases clipped from V and 7 bases from J, the junction kept 10 bases outside the gene matches. Germline values: CDR1 SGHNT, CDR2 YYREEE (reference sequence). The CDR3, as DNA: TGTGCCAGCAGCTTCTACCAGGGGGCGCTGATCGGGGAGCTGTTTTTT. This translates into CASSFYQGALIGELFF.

This chain connects TRBV25-1 to TRBJ2-3; no clear D gene. The germline V gene encodes CDR1 MGHDK and CDR2 SYGVNS. There are 13 residues in the CDR3. The germline V and J ends were trimmed by 4 bases and 3 bases, with 8 bases remaining between them. The CDR3 DNA reads TGTGCCAGCAGTGCCCACACGACAGATACGCAGTATTTT. Amino acid sequence: CASSAHTTDTQYF.

The CDR3 loop is CASSSGGSANYGYTF. CDR3 nucleotide sequence: TGTGCCAGCTCCTCAGGGGGGTCAGCTAACTATGGCTACACCTTC. The rearrangement joins TRBV6-1 to TRBJ1-2, with 7 bases matching TRBD1. The CDR3 extends over 15 amino acids. With V trimmed by 8 bases and J by 0 bases, 9 bases remained unmatched. CDR1 is MNHNS, CDR2 SASEGT, per germline.

V is TRBV4-2 and J is TRBJ2-5; tentative D call: TRBD1 (7 bases). The germline CDR1 and CDR2 sequences are LGHNA and YNFKEQ. This CDR3 spans 17 amino acids. The germline V and J ends were trimmed by 4 bases and 5 bases, with 23 bases remaining between them. CDR3 in DNA: TGTGCCAGCAGCCCATGGGACTTGACAGGGAGAGAGGAGACCCAGTACTTC. Amino acids: CASSPWDLTGREETQYF.

This clone was detected a few times. The chain employs TRBV30 and TRBJ1-5; D not certain. Trimming removed 1 base at V and 3 bases at J, with 7 bases between. CDR1 GTSNPN and CDR2 SVGIG come from the germline V gene (reference sequence). The CDR3 has 13 amino acids. In DNA, the CDR3 is TGTGCCTGGAGTGGGCATCACAATCAGCCCCAGCATTTT. This translates into CAWSGHHNQPQHF. Looking up the rest from reference TRBV30 and TRBJ1-5 gives the full variable domain: SQTIHQWPATLVQPVGSPLSLECTVEGTSNPNLYWYRQAAGRGLQLLFYSVGIGQISSEVPQNLSASRPQDRQFILSSKKLLLSDSGFYLCAWSGHHNQPQHFGDGTRLSIL.

The chain is built from TRBV11-3 and TRBJ2-7, with D possibly being TRBD2 (6 bases). CDR3 size: 17 residues. Germline CDR1 SGHNT, CDR2 YENEEA. Trimming stripped 1 base from V and 4 bases from J, with 20 bases between. The CDR3 region is CASSLGPGRRGMYEQYF. CDR3 sequence (DNA): TGTGCCAGCAGCTTAGGACCAGGCCGTCGGGGGATGTACGAGCAGTACTTC.

The rearrangement links TRBV5-4 to TRBJ2-1; 12 nucleotides line up with TRBD1. This CDR3 comprises 17 residues. Germline V CDR1 and CDR2: SGHNT, YYREEE (reference sequence). V gave up 4 bases and J gave up 7 bases; unmatched junction bases: 12. CDR3 nucleotide sequence: TGTGCCAGCAGCACATTGGGACAGGGGGCCTTGTGGAATGAGCAGTTCTTC. It translates to CASSTLGQGALWNEQFF.

The chain employs TRBV10-1 and TRBJ2-1; no reliable D call. With 3 bases removed from V and 5 bases from J, the gap between germline ends came to 14 bases. The germline gives CDR1 WNHNN, CDR2 SYGVQD (reference sequence). CDR3 length equals 15 residues. The CDR3, as DNA: TGCGCCAGCAGTGATCTGACTGCGCCTAACAATGAGCAGTTCTTC. This encodes CASSDLTAPNNEQFF.

This clone came up once. The V gene is TRBV4-1, the J gene TRBJ2-3; the match to TRBD2 covers 12 bases. V gave up 3 bases and J gave up 5 bases; unmatched junction bases: 9. Per the germline V gene, CDR1 is MGHRA and CDR2 is YSYEKL. The CDR3 has 17 amino acids. CDR3 sequence reads: CASSHLPSGRAEDTQYF. The CDR3 DNA is TGCGCCAGCAGCCACCTACCTAGCGGGAGGGCTGAAGATACGCAGTATTTT.

The chain recombines TRBV4-3 with TRBJ1-3; 7 bases are shared with TRBD1. V lost 3 bases and J lost 4; bases outside the gene matches: 12. Germline lookup yields CDR1 LGHNA and CDR2 YSLEER. The CDR3 has 17 amino acids. The DNA of the CDR3 is TGCGCCAGCAGCCACGGACACGGGCAGGGGGAAGGAAACACCATATATTTT. It specifies CASSHGHGQGEGNTIYF.

Turning to this clone: An end of the junction does not agree with germline; a read error may underlie this. The CDR3 protein is CSSSPLTGSERMNTEAFF. CDR3 DNA: TGTTCCAGCAGCCCCCTGACAGGGAGTGAACGCATGAACACTGAAGCTTTCTTT. The chain employs TRBV7-9 and TRBJ1-1; 7 bases agree with TRBD1. The CDR3 is 18 residues long. Germline-derived CDR1 and CDR2 are SEHNR and FQNEAQ (reference sequence).

The V and J genes are TRBV25-1 and TRBJ1-1; TRBD1 matches 7 bases. This CDR3 is 13 amino acids long. V was clipped by 7 bases and J by 1 base; unmatched bases: 3. Germline V gives CDR1 MGHDK, CDR2 SYGVNS. The CDR3 DNA reads as TGTGCCAGCAAGGGACAGCAGAACACTGAAGCTTTCTTT. Translating gives CASKGQQNTEAFF.

The J gene is TRBJ2-3, the V gene TRBV2, with D maybe TRBD2 (6 bases). This CDR3 region has 14 residues. Deletions cut 4 bases from V and 5 bases from J, with 13 bases between. Germline V CDR1 and CDR2: SNHLY, FYNNEI. DNA for the CDR3: TGTGCCAGCAGTGCCCGATATAGCGGAGATACGCAGTATTTT. It encodes CASSARYSGDTQYF.

The chain joins TRBV5-1 to TRBJ1-2; TRBD1 might be the D (5 bases). The CDR3 contains 15 residues. Deletions cut 0 bases from V and 3 bases from J, with 12 bases between. CDR1 is SGHRS, CDR2 YFSETQ, per germline. CDR3 coding DNA: TGCGCCAGCAGCTTGGAAACGGGGGTCCACTATGGCTACACCTTC. It is translated as CASSLETGVHYGYTF.

V and J are TRBV2 and TRBJ1-4; unclear D gene. Germline V gene sequence: CDR1 SNHLY, CDR2 FYNNEI. V lost 8 bases and J 5 bases, leaving 9 bases between the germline ends. The CDR3 is 12 residues long. CDR3 sequence: CASGRANEKLFF. The CDR3, as DNA: TGTGCCAGCGGGCGGGCGAATGAAAAACTGTTTTTT.